The present entry profiles one T cell receptor beta chain with its context. Its target is unknown. Some clones are missing from TCRdb's copy, which holds only in-frame ones; the method was immunoSEQ multiplex PCR. The data hold 75,000 or so clones, with about four fifths observed a single time. The data are from a study of lymphopenia after photon versus proton radiotherapy. The study, taken as a whole, reports: Better survival with proton therapy was suggested as possible, not demonstrated. Photon-treated patients lost naive T cells and TCR diversity; proton-treated stayed stable. Larger post-nadir TCR diversity loss correlated inversely with survival in deceased patients. Oligoclonal CD8+ Temra expansion after nadir drove photon patients' diversity drop.

This CDR3 region has 16 residues. From germline, CDR1 is MNHNY and CDR2 SVGAGI (reference sequence). The V and J ends lost 1 base and 5 bases respectively, with 14 bases between them. The specimen was peripheral blood, collected from a patient treated with proton-based radiotherapy. The chain has TRBV6-6 and TRBJ1-4; D call uncertain. The clonotype was recovered from a man between 60 and 70 years old with pancreatic cancer. This CDR3 reads CASSYLSGVQNEKLFF. CDR3 DNA sequence: TGTGCCAGCAGTTACTTATCCGGGGTCCAGAATGAAAAACTGTTTTTT.